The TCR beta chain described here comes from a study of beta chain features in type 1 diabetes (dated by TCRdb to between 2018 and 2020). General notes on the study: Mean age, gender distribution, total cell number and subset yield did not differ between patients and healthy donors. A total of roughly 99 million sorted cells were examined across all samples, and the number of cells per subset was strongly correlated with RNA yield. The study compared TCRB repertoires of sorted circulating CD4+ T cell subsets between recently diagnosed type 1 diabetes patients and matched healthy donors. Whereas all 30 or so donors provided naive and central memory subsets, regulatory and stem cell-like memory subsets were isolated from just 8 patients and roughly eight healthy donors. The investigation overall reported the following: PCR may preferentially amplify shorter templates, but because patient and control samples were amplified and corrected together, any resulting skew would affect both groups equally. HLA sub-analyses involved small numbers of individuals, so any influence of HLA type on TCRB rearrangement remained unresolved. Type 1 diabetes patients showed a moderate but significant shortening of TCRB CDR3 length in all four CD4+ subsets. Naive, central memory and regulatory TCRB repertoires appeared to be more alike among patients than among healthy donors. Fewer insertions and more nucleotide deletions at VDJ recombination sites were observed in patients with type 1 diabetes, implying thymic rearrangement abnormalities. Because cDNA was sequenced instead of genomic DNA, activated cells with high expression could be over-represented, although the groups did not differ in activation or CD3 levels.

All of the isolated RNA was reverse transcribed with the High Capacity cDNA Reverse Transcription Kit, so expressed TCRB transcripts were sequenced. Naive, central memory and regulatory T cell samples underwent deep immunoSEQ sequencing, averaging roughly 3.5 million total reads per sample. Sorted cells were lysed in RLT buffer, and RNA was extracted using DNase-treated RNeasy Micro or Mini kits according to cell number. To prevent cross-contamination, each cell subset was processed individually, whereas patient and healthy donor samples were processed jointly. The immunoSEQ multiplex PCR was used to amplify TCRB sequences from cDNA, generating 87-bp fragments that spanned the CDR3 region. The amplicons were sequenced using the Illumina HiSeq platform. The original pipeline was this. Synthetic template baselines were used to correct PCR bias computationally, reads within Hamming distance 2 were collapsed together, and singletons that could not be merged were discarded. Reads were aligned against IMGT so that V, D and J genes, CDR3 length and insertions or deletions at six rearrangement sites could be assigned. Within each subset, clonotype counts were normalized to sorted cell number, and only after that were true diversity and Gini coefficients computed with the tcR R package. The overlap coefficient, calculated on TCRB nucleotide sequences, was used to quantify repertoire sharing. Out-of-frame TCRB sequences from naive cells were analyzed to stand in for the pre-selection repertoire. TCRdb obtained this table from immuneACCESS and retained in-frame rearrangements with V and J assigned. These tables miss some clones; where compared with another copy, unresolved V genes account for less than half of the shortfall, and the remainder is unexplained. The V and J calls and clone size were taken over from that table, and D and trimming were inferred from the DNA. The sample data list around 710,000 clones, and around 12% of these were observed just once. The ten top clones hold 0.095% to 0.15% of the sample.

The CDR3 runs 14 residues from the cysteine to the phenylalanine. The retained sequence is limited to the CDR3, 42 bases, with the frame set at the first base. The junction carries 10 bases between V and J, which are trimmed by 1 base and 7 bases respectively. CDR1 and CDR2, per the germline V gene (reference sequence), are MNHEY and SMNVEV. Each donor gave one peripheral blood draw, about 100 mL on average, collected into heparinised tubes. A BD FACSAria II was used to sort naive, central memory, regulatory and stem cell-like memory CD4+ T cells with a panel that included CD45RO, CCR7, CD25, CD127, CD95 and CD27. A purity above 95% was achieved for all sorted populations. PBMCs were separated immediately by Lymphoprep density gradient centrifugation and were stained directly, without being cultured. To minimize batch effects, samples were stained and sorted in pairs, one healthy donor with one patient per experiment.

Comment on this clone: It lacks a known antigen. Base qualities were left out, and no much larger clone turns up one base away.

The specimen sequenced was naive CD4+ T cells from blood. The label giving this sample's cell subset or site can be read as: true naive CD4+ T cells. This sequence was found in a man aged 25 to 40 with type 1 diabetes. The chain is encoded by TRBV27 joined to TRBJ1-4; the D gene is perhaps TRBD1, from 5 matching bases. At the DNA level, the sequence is TGTGCCAGCAGTTTATGGGGGGACGGTGAAAAACTGTTTTTT. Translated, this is CASSLWGDGEKLFF.